A selection of T cell receptor beta chains follows, all from one sample in a study of T cell responses to AZD1222 COVID-19 vaccine. Profiling relied on immunoSEQ multiplex PCR, and the TCRdb table lists in-frame clones only, not all of them. The repertoire holds about 81,000 clones, with just over 90% as singletons. The sequencing used peripheral blood, collected on day 0 of AZD1222 vaccination. These receptors were collected from an adult in good health. Each CDR3 is given with its conserved first and last residue. The D gene is left open where the match is weak. Rows may omit the clone size; those that give it use once, few, many or a size class.

D	V	J	size	CDR3
.	TRBV6-2/TRBV6-3	TRBJ1-5	.	CASSYRGIDQPQHF
.	TRBV4-1	TRBJ2-5	.	CASSRGALAKQETQYF
TRBD1	TRBV28	TRBJ1-5	.	CASSSPDRGYQPQHF
.	TRBV3-1/TRBV3-2	TRBJ1-4	.	CASSQVGRSEKLFF
.	TRBV2	TRBJ2-7	.	CASSLQVSYEQYF
.	TRBV28	TRBJ1-6	.	CASSPRRQGGSPLHF
TRBD1	TRBV19	TRBJ1-2	few	CASSQAGQGNYGYTF
.	TRBV30	TRBJ1-2	.	CAWSANYGYTF
.	TRBV27	TRBJ2-7	.	CASSFLAGRHEQYF
.	TRBV3-1/TRBV3-2	TRBJ2-5	.	CASSPPVGEETQYF
TRBD1	TRBV19	TRBJ1-2	.	CASCNSGTGYSYGYTF
.	TRBV5-1	TRBJ1-1	.	CASGRDLNTEAFF
TRBD2	TRBV30	TRBJ2-2	once	CARSGRNTGELFF
.	TRBV27	TRBJ1-2	.	CASSLILGEANGYTF